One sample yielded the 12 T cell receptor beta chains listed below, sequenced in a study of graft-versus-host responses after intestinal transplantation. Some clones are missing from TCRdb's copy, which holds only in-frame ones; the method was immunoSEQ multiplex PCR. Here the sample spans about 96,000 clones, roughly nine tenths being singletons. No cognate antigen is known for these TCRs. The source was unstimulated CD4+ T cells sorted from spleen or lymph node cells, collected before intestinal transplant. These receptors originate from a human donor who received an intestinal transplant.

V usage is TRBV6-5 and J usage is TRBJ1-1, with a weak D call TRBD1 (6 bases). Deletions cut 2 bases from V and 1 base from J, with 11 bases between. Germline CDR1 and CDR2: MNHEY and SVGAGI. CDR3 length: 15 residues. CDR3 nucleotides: TGTGCCAGCAGTTACCGATCCAGGGGGAACACTGAAGCTTTCTTT. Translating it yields CASSYRSRGNTEAFF.

The DNA for the CDR3 is TGTGCCACCAGCAGGACTGCCCGGGGCAATCAGCCCCAGCATTTT. Its protein is CATSRTARGNQPQHF. The chain recombines TRBV15 with TRBJ1-5; D is ambiguous. V lost 3 bases, J lost 2 bases, and 11 bases lay in between. This CDR3 comprises 15 residues. CDR1 and CDR2 from the germline V gene are LNHNV and YYDKDF (reference sequence). The complete variable domain, with remaining parts taken from reference TRBV15 and TRBJ1-5, reads DAMVIQNPRYQVTQFGKPVTLSCSQTLNHNVMYWYQQKSSQAPKLLFHYYDKDFNNEADTPDNFQSRRPNTSFCFLDIRSPGLGDTAMYLCATSRTARGNQPQHFGDGTRLSIL.

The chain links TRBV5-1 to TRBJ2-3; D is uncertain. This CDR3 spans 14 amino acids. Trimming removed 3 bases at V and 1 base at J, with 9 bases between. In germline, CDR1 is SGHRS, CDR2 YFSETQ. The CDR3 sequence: CASSSGRGTDTQYF. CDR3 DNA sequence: TGCGCCAGCAGCTCCGGCCGGGGCACAGATACGCAGTATTTT.

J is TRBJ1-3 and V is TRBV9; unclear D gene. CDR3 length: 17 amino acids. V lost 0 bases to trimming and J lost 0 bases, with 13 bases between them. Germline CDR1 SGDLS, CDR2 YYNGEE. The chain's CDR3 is CASSVGGFENSGNTIYF. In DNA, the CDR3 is TGTGCCAGCAGCGTAGGAGGGTTCGAGAACTCTGGAAACACCATATATTTT.

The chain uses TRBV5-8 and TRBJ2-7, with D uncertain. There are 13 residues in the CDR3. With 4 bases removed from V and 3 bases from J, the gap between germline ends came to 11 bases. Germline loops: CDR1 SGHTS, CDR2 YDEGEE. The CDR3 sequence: CASSRELYYEQYF. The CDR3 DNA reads TGTGCCAGCAGCCGAGAGCTATACTACGAGCAGTACTTC.

CDR3 protein: CASSLVRSGGTEAFF. CDR3 sequence (DNA): TGTGCCAGCAGCTTAGTTCGTTCGGGAGGCACTGAAGCTTTCTTT. The V call is TRBV7-2, the J call TRBJ1-1; D gene ambiguous. The CDR3 consists of 15 residues. Trimming shortened V by 1 base and J by 4 bases, and 13 bases separated the two germline ends. Germline-derived CDR1 and CDR2 are SGHTA and FQGNSA.

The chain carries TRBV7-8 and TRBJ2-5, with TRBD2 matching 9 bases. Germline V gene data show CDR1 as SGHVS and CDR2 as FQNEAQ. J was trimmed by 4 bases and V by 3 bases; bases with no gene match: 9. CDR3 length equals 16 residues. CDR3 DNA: TGTGCCAGCAGCTTTAGAGGCGGACTAGCGTTAGAGACCCAGTACTTC. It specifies CASSFRGGLALETQYF.

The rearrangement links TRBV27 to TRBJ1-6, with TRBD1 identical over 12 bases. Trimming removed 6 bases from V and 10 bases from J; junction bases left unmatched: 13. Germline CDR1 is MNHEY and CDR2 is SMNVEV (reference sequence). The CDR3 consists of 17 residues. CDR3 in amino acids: CASSLLPGQGARSPLHF. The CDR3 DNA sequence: TGTGCCAGCAGCCTATTACCGGGACAGGGGGCTCGGTCACCCCTCCACTTT.

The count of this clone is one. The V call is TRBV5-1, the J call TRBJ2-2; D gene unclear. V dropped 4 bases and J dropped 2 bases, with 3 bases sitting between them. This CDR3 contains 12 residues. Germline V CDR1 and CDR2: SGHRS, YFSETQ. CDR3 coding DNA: TGCGCCAGCAGCGGCAACACCGGGGAGCTGTTTTTT. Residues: CASSGNTGELFF.

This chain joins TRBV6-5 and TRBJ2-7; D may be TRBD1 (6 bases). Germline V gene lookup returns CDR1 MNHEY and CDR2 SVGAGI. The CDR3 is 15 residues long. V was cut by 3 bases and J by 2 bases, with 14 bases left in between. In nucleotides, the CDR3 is TGTGCCAGCAGTTATGACAGGAACCCCGCCTACGAGCAGTACTTC. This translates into CASSYDRNPAYEQYF.

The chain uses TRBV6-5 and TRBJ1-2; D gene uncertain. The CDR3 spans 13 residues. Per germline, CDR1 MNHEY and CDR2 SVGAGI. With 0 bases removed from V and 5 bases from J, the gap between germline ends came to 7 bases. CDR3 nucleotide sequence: TGTGCCAGCAGTTACTCGGAGGGTTATGGCTACACCTTC. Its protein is CASSYSEGYGYTF.

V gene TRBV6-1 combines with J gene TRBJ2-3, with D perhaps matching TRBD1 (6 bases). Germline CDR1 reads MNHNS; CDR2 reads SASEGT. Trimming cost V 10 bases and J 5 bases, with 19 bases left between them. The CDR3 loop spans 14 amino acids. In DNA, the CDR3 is TGTGCCATAAAACGGGGACAACTTGGAGATACGCAGTATTTT. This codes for CAIKRGQLGDTQYF.